This T cell receptor beta chain was identified in a study of cytomegalovirus exposure and HLA in healthy donors. Clones were sequenced by immunoSEQ multiplex PCR, and TCRdb holds only the in-frame ones, with some missing. The sample lists 120,000 or so clones, roughly 88% occurring once. This CDR3 comprises 17 residues. V lost 3 bases and J lost 0; bases outside the gene matches: 9. Germline V gene sequence: CDR1 ENHRY, CDR2 SYGVKD. This clone has only a few counts. This chain joins TRBV10-3 and TRBJ1-2, with TRBD1 matching over 8 bases. Sequenced: PBMCs. This receptor was taken from a man between 18 and 29 years old in good health and CMV-seronegative. CDR3 loop: CAISDLGQARSNYGYTF. In DNA, the CDR3 is TGTGCCATCAGTGACCTGGGACAGGCGAGGTCTAACTATGGCTACACCTTC.